The 15 T cell receptor beta chains below all came from one sample that was sequenced in a study of OX40 agonist ivuxolimab in advanced cancers. Profiled with immunoSEQ multiplex PCR; TCRdb holds only in-frame clones, not every one. The sample consists of about 14,000 clones, about 82% of them appearing once. This material consisted of CD4+ or CD8+ T cells sorted from blood, taken in a trial of the OX40 agonist ivuxolimab. Source of these receptors: an adult with an advanced solid tumor such as melanoma, head and neck, liver or kidney cancer.

The chain employs TRBV13 and TRBJ1-3; D gene ambiguous. CDR3 size: 13 residues. The germline V and J ends were trimmed by 4 bases and 0 bases, with 4 bases remaining between them. The germline V gene encodes CDR1 PRHDT and CDR2 FYEKMQ (reference sequence). CDR3 coding DNA: TGTGCCAGCAGCTGGACCTCTGGAAACACCATATATTTT. Protein: CASSWTSGNTIYF. Looking up the rest from reference TRBV13 and TRBJ1-3 gives the full variable domain: AAGVIQSPRHLIKEKRETATLKCYPIPRHDTVYWYQQGPGQDPQFLISFYEKMQSDKGSIPDRFSAQQFSDYHSELNMSSLELGDSALYFCASSWTSGNTIYFGEGSWLTVV.

J is TRBJ1-1 and V is TRBV5-4; no firm D call. V lost 1 base and J lost 1, with 8 bases in between. This CDR3 has 14 residues. CDR1 and CDR2 (germline): SGHNT, YYREEE (reference sequence). The CDR3 coding sequence is TGTGCCAGCAGCTTGTTAGGTGGGAACACTGAAGCTTTCTTT. This encodes CASSLLGGNTEAFF.

The chain has TRBV25-1 and TRBJ2-5; 8 bases agree with TRBD1. Germline CDR1 reads MGHDK; CDR2 reads SYGVNS. The ends lost 0 bases at V and 4 bases at J; junction bases unmatched: 7. The CDR3 loop spans 16 amino acids. The CDR3: CASSEYRTGLPETQYF. The DNA for the CDR3 is TGTGCCAGCAGTGAATATCGGACAGGGCTGCCAGAGACCCAGTACTTC.

The chain recombines TRBV29-1 with TRBJ2-1; D gene ambiguous. V lost 4 bases to trimming and J lost 1 base, with 14 bases between them. The CDR3 is 15 amino acids. Germline V gene data show CDR1 as SQVTM and CDR2 as ANQGSEA. CDR3 in DNA: TGCAGCGTTGTTCGTGGTTCGAGTTCCTACAATGAGCAGTTCTTC. It is translated as CSVVRGSSSYNEQFF.

The chain combines TRBV5-6 with TRBJ2-7; 10 bases map to TRBD2. V lost 1 base and J lost 4; bases outside the gene matches: 11. This CDR3 is 17 amino acids long. Germline CDR1 is SGHDT and CDR2 is YYEEEE. The CDR3: CASSLYPSGSTGYEQYF. CDR3 bases: TGTGCCAGCAGCTTGTACCCTAGCGGGAGTACGGGGTACGAGCAGTACTTC.

J is TRBJ2-7 and V is TRBV5-4, with D possibly being TRBD1 or TRBD2 (5 bases each). The CDR3 sequence is 14 residues long. The V gene lost 4 bases and the J gene lost 4 bases, with 15 bases spanning the gap. The germline gives CDR1 SGHNT, CDR2 YYREEE (reference sequence). The CDR3 DNA sequence: TGTGCCAGCAGCCAAGTGGGGGACCTATACGAGCAGTACTTC. Its translation: CASSQVGDLYEQYF.

This sequence joins TRBV7-8 and TRBJ2-7; D is uncertain. The CDR3 totals 12 residues. Trimming left V 4 bases short and J 2 bases short, with 6 bases between. CDR1 is SGHVS, CDR2 FQNEAQ, per germline. The CDR3 nucleotides read TGTGCCAGCAGCTCACCCCCCTACGAGCAGTACTTC. This gives the protein CASSSPPYEQYF.

The chain recombines TRBV27 with TRBJ2-5, with 8 bases aligning to TRBD1. Germline loops: CDR1 MNHEY, CDR2 SMNVEV (reference sequence). The trim removed 8 bases at V and 4 bases at J, leaving 15 bases unmatched. The CDR3 consists of 16 residues. The CDR3: CASPLLGGRGRETQYF. The DNA for the CDR3 is TGTGCCAGCCCGCTACTGGGGGGCAGGGGGCGAGAGACCCAGTACTTC.

The J gene is TRBJ1-2, the V gene TRBV10-3; 8 bases are a match to TRBD1. Germline CDR1 and CDR2: ENHRY and SYGVKD. J lost 4 bases, V lost 6 bases, and 10 bases had no gene match. This CDR3 spans 15 amino acids. The CDR3 protein is CAISPSGGAGYGYTF. CDR3 DNA: TGTGCCATCAGCCCCTCAGGGGGCGCGGGCTATGGCTACACCTTC.

The chain employs TRBV4-1 and TRBJ2-7, with D possibly matching TRBD2 (6 bases). This CDR3 has 14 amino acids. The germline V gene has CDR1 MGHRA and CDR2 YSYEKL. The V end lost 0 bases, the J end lost 6 bases, and 12 bases lay between the germline ends. The CDR3 DNA is TGCGCCAGCAGCCAAGATTGGACTATCGGCGAGCAGTACTTC. This gives the protein CASSQDWTIGEQYF.

The chain carries TRBV7-3 and TRBJ2-2, with D possibly being TRBD2 (7 bases). V lost 5 bases, J lost 10 bases, and 20 bases lay in between. The CDR3 is 15 amino acids. The germline gives CDR1 SGHTA, CDR2 FQGTGA. The CDR3 DNA is TGTGCCAGCAGCGCCCGAGGGGGGGTCAGTGAGGAGCTGTTTTTT. It codes for CASSARGGVSEELFF. Looking up the rest from reference TRBV7-3 and TRBJ2-2 gives the full variable domain: GAGVSQTPSNKVTEKGKYVELRCDPISGHTALYWYRQSLGQGPEFLIYFQGTGAADDSGLPNDRFFAVRPEGSVSTLKIQRTERGDSAVYLCASSARGGVSEELFFGEGSRLTVL.

The chain couples TRBV15 to TRBJ1-1; TRBD1 aligns across 9 bases. After removal of 2 bases from V and 5 bases from J, the junction contained 6 bases not matched to a gene. The CDR3 runs to 15 residues. Germline V gene sequence: CDR1 LNHNV, CDR2 YYDKDF (reference sequence). Here the CDR3 reads CATSRIPGQGTEAFF. CDR3 DNA sequence: TGTGCCACCAGCAGAATTCCGGGACAGGGTACTGAAGCTTTCTTT.

This clone was counted only a few times. The genes are TRBV7-9 and TRBJ2-5, with D uncertain. CDR1 SEHNR and CDR2 FQNEAQ come from the germline V gene (reference sequence). Trimming cost V 8 bases and J 5 bases, with 18 bases left between them. The length of the CDR3 is 14 residues. The CDR3 sequence is CASGIVGLAETQYF. As DNA, the CDR3 is TGTGCCAGCGGTATCGTGGGATTGGCGGAGACCCAGTACTTC. Together with reference TRBV7-9 and TRBJ2-5, the CDR3 gives the full variable domain: DTGVSQNPRHKITKRGQNVTFRCDPISEHNRLYWYRQTLGQGPEFLTYFQNEAQLEKSRLLSDRFSAERPKGSFSTLEIQRTEQGDSAMYLCASGIVGLAETQYFGPGTRLLVL.

In this sample, this clone turned up once. The chain uses TRBV9 and TRBJ2-2; D remains unclear. The germline V and J ends were trimmed by 1 base and 0 bases, with 10 bases remaining between them. The CDR3 covers 16 residues. Germline loops: CDR1 SGDLS, CDR2 YYNGEE. CDR3 nucleotides: TGTGCCAGCAGCGTATCCCTCAAGGCGAACACCGGGGAGCTGTTTTTT. It codes for CASSVSLKANTGELFF.

The V and J genes are TRBV21-1 and TRBJ1-2. TRBV21-1 is a pseudogene segment. This CDR3 is 15 amino acids long. CDR3 region: CASSKGGMKDYGYTF. The DNA of the CDR3 is TGTGCCAGCTCCAAAGGGGGAATGAAGGACTATGGCTACACCTTC.